This entry lists 27 T cell receptor beta chains sequenced from one sample in a study of control samples from healthy donors and cancer patients. Repertoires were generated with immunoSEQ multiplex PCR, while TCRdb's copy carries only in-frame clones and drops some. The sample yields 150,000 to 180,000 clones, approximately 93% seen once. Input material: blood. Source of these receptors: a man aged 45 to 65 in good health.

The chain has TRBV29-1 and TRBJ1-2; 10 positions agree with TRBD1. CDR3 length: 15 amino acids. Unmatched junction bases numbered 5, after V lost 4 bases and J lost 0 bases. The germline CDR1 and CDR2 sequences are SQVTM and ANQGSEA. For the CDR3, the DNA is TGCAGCGTTGGGACAGGGGGTTCAGCTAACTATGGCTACACCTTC. Amino acids: CSVGTGGSANYGYTF.

A single count supports this clone. The chain links TRBV5-1 to TRBJ2-7, with a possible D match to TRBD1 (6 bases). This CDR3 is 14 amino acids long. V lost 4 bases, J lost 1 base, and 12 bases lay in between. The germline V gene encodes CDR1 SGHRS and CDR2 YFSETQ. The CDR3 protein is CASSLRTDSYEQYF. The CDR3 DNA follows: TGCGCCAGCAGCCTACGGACAGATTCCTACGAGCAGTACTTC.

The chain uses TRBV27 and TRBJ1-1; 8 nucleotides line up with TRBD1. CDR1 MNHEY and CDR2 SMNVEV come from the germline V gene (reference sequence). The CDR3 loop spans 13 amino acids. Trimming removed 5 bases from V and 4 bases from J; junction bases left unmatched: 3. CDR3 nucleotides: TGTGCCAGCAGTCTGCAGGGGGCCACTGAAGCTTTCTTT. This gives the protein CASSLQGATEAFF.

The chain joins TRBV6-5 to TRBJ2-3; D remains ambiguous. Germline lookup yields CDR1 MNHEY and CDR2 SVGAGI. Trimming left V 4 bases short and J 2 bases short, with 7 bases between. This CDR3 has 13 residues. The CDR3 region is CASSSSFTDTQYF. The CDR3 nucleotides read TGTGCCAGCAGTTCGAGTTTCACAGATACGCAGTATTTT.

In this sample, this clone turned up once. CDR3 amino acids: CATSDKDRGRNFNSPLHF. The CDR3 DNA follows: TGTGCCACCAGTGACAAAGACAGGGGGCGAAACTTTAATTCACCCCTCCACTTT. The J gene is TRBJ1-6, the V gene TRBV24-1; TRBD1 matches at 10 bases. Trimming at V came to 4 bases and at J to 6 bases, leaving 11 bases not matched to a gene. This CDR3 contains 18 residues. From germline, CDR1 is KGHDR and CDR2 SFDVKD.

This clone was counted a single time. V gene TRBV28 combines with J gene TRBJ2-1; D not resolved. V lost 5 bases, J lost 5 bases, and 13 bases lay in between. Germline values: CDR1 MDHEN, CDR2 SYDVKM. The CDR3 length is 14 residues. This CDR3 is CASSLRLRHNEQFF. The CDR3 nucleotides are TGTGCCAGCAGTCTAAGACTGCGCCACAATGAGCAGTTCTTC. The full variable domain, completed using reference TRBV28 and TRBJ2-1, is DVKVTQSSRYLVKRTGEKVFLECVQDMDHENMFWYRQDPGLGLRLIYFSYDVKMKEKGDIPEGYSVSREKKERFSLILESASTNQTSMYLCASSLRLRHNEQFFGPGTRLTVL.

For this clone: Different DNA sequences within this sample yield the same CDR3. The V gene is TRBV18, the J gene TRBJ2-7; D unresolved. The V and J ends lost 0 bases and 0 bases respectively, with 3 bases between them. Germline CDR1 reads KGHSH; CDR2 reads LQKENI. This CDR3 spans 13 amino acids. This chain's CDR3 is CASSPPSSYEQYF. The CDR3, as DNA: TGTGCCAGCTCACCACCCAGCTCCTACGAGCAGTACTTC.

This chain connects TRBV5-1 to TRBJ2-2; 12 nucleotides align to TRBD1. Per the germline V gene, CDR1 is SGHRS and CDR2 is YFSETQ. CDR3 size: 18 residues. V trimming: 4 bases; J trimming: 0 bases; junction bases outside the gene matches: 7. The CDR3 protein is CASSPGTGGAPNTGELFF. The CDR3 coding sequence is TGCGCCAGCAGCCCAGGGACAGGGGGCGCCCCGAACACCGGGGAGCTGTTTTTT.

This chain links TRBV4-1 with TRBJ1-3; 10 bases agree with TRBD1. Germline-derived CDR1 and CDR2 are MGHRA and YSYEKL. V lost 1 base and J lost 2; bases outside the gene matches: 2. The CDR3 totals 16 residues. CDR3 protein: CASSQGQGATGNTIYF. The CDR3, as DNA: TGCGCCAGCAGCCAAGGACAGGGGGCGACTGGAAACACCATATATTTT.

The CDR3 coding sequence is TGTGCCACCAGCAAGGACATAGGCGAAAAACTGTTTTTT. It encodes CATSKDIGEKLFF. This sequence joins TRBV15 and TRBJ1-4; possibly TRBD1 for D (5 bases). Per the germline V gene, CDR1 is LNHNV and CDR2 is YYDKDF (reference sequence). V was trimmed by 4 bases and J by 8 bases, leaving 11 bases between them. This CDR3 is built from 13 residues.

This chain connects TRBV3-1 (or the pseudogene TRBV3-2) to TRBJ1-2; D might be TRBD1 (5 bases). Germline CDR1 reads LGHDT; CDR2 reads YNNKEL (reference sequence). The CDR3 is 14 amino acids. V lost 1 base, J lost 8 bases, and 14 bases lay in between. For the CDR3, the DNA is TGTGCCAGCAGCCAAGTTAGGGGTACGCTCGGCTACACCTTC. This sequence encodes CASSQVRGTLGYTF.

This clone has a single count. J is TRBJ2-5 and V is TRBV28, with TRBD1 matching over 10 bases. The CDR3 spans 16 residues. Germline CDR1 and CDR2: MDHEN and SYDVKM. Trimming took 4 bases from V and 4 from J; bases not matched to a gene: 9. DNA for the CDR3: TGTGCCAGCAGTTCCGGACAGGGGGGGCTGGGAGAGACCCAGTACTTC. Protein: CASSSGQGGLGETQYF. Full variable domain (outside the CDR3, taken from reference TRBV28 and TRBJ2-5): DVKVTQSSRYLVKRTGEKVFLECVQDMDHENMFWYRQDPGLGLRLIYFSYDVKMKEKGDIPEGYSVSREKKERFSLILESASTNQTSMYLCASSSGQGGLGETQYFGPGTRLLVL.

The V gene is TRBV7-9, the J gene TRBJ2-3; 7 bases match TRBD1. The CDR3 consists of 14 residues. CDR1 and CDR2 from the germline V gene are SEHNR and FQNEAQ (reference sequence). The V segment lost 3 bases and the J segment 3 bases; nucleotides outside the gene matches: 3. CDR3 loop: CASSFGQATDTQYF. The CDR3 bases are TGTGCCAGCAGCTTCGGACAGGCTACAGATACGCAGTATTTT.

CDR3: CASSVRGLGGELFF. CDR3 sequence (DNA): TGTGCCAGCAGCGTTCGGGGGCTTGGCGGGGAGCTGTTTTTT. The chain uses TRBV9 and TRBJ2-2; either TRBD1 or TRBD2 may supply D (6 bases each). The germline V and J ends were trimmed by 2 bases and 7 bases, with 12 bases remaining between them. The V gene's germline CDR1 is SGDLS and CDR2 YYNGEE. The CDR3 covers 14 residues.

The rearrangement uses TRBV5-4 and TRBJ2-7, with D possibly TRBD2 on 6 matching bases. The CDR3 sequence is 12 residues long. Germline CDR1 and CDR2: SGHNT and YYREEE (reference sequence). V was clipped by 9 bases and J by 4 bases, with 14 bases between them. The CDR3 spells CATGGKYYEQYF. The CDR3 bases are TGTGCCACCGGCGGGAAATATTACGAGCAGTACTTC.

This clone was seen a few times. This chain uses TRBV2 with TRBJ1-2, with TRBD1 matching over 7 bases. Trimming took 6 bases from V and 1 from J; bases not matched to a gene: 5. The CDR3 extends over 14 amino acids. Germline lookup yields CDR1 SNHLY and CDR2 FYNNEI. The CDR3 spells CASSATGINYGYTF. CDR3 bases: TGTGCCAGCAGCGCGACAGGGATTAACTATGGCTACACCTTC.

The V gene is TRBV6-5, the J gene TRBJ1-5; D is ambiguous. The CDR3 is 13 amino acids. Germline CDR1 reads MNHEY; CDR2 reads SVGAGI. V was clipped by 6 bases and J by 3 bases, with 9 bases between them. The CDR3 nucleotides are TGTGCCAGCAGACGGACCGTCAATCAGCCCCAGCATTTT. The encoded protein is CASRRTVNQPQHF.

The chain joins TRBV19 to TRBJ2-1; D unresolved. Germline V lookup: CDR1 LNHDA, CDR2 SQIVND (reference sequence). The CDR3 is 14 amino acids. V shed 1 base and J shed 8 bases, with 12 bases lying between them. As DNA, the CDR3 is TGTGCCAGTAGTATAGTAATTGGGTCGGATGAGCAGTTCTTC. Protein product: CASSIVIGSDEQFF.

The chain links TRBV6-5 to TRBJ1-1; D is unclear. The V end was cut by 4 bases, the J end by 3 bases, with 15 bases between. The CDR3 spans 15 residues. The germline V gene has CDR1 MNHEY and CDR2 SVGAGI. The CDR3 DNA follows: TGTGCCAGCAGTTCGCTCCCCGACGGCCACACTGAAGCTTTCTTT. Translating it yields CASSSLPDGHTEAFF.

V gene TRBV10-1 combines with J gene TRBJ1-1, with D unclear. Germline CDR1 WNHNN, CDR2 SYGVQD (reference sequence). The CDR3 has 13 amino acids. Trimming stripped 4 bases from V and 2 bases from J, with 8 bases between. As DNA, the CDR3 is TGCGCCAGCAGTGGAGCCCTAAACACTGAAGCTTTCTTT. Protein: CASSGALNTEAFF.

The chain carries TRBV7-9 and TRBJ2-7; tentative D call: TRBD1 (5 bases). CDR1 and CDR2 from the germline V gene are SEHNR and FQNEAQ (reference sequence). Trimming shortened V by 1 base and J by 3 bases, and 13 bases separated the two germline ends. The CDR3 is 15 amino acids. CDR3 in amino acids: CASSLGQGLVYEQYF. The CDR3 region has the DNA TGTGCCAGCAGCTTAGGGCAGGGCCTTGTCTACGAGCAGTACTTC.

The chain recombines TRBV5-5 with TRBJ2-7, with D unclear. The CDR3 covers 13 residues. In germline, CDR1 is SGHKS, CDR2 YYEKEE (reference sequence). Trimming took 0 bases from V and 2 from J, leaving 6 bases between them. This chain's CDR3 is CASSLAGTYEQYF. For the CDR3, the DNA is TGTGCCAGCAGCTTGGCAGGAACCTACGAGCAGTACTTC.

The chain combines TRBV5-1 with TRBJ2-2; D possibly corresponds to TRBD1 (6 bases). Germline V gives CDR1 SGHRS, CDR2 YFSETQ. Trimming took 4 bases from V and 0 from J, leaving 10 bases between them. The CDR3 consists of 15 residues. The CDR3 bases are TGCGCCAGCAGCCCCAGGGGCGCGAACACCGGGGAGCTGTTTTTT. It encodes CASSPRGANTGELFF.

The chain employs TRBV11-2 and TRBJ1-2; D gene uncertain. V shed 5 bases and J shed 3 bases, with 10 bases lying between them. This CDR3 has 13 amino acids. Per germline, CDR1 SGHAT and CDR2 FQNNGV. CDR3 sequence reads: CASSRAGDYGYTF. Written as DNA, the CDR3 is TGTGCCAGCAGCCGCGCAGGCGACTATGGCTACACCTTC. The whole variable domain, remainder taken from reference TRBV11-2 and TRBJ1-2, is EAGVAQSPRYKIIEKRQSVAFWCNPISGHATLYWYQQILGQGPKLLIQFQNNGVVDDSQLPKDRFSAERLKGVDSTLKIQPAKLEDSAVYLCASSRAGDYGYTFGSGTRLTVV.

The V call is TRBV7-9, the J call TRBJ2-7; 8 nucleotides align to TRBD2. The V segment lost 0 bases and the J segment 2 bases; nucleotides outside the gene matches: 6. In germline, CDR1 is SEHNR, CDR2 FQNEAQ (reference sequence). The CDR3 totals 16 residues. The CDR3 coding sequence is TGTGCCAGCAGCTTAGCCAGAAGCGGGGGAGCCTACGAGCAGTACTTC. As protein: CASSLARSGGAYEQYF.

The chain combines TRBV3-1 (or the pseudogene TRBV3-2) with TRBJ2-7, with D perhaps assigned TRBD1 or TRBD2 (5 bases each). The V gene lost 1 base and the J gene lost 2 bases, with 12 bases spanning the gap. The CDR3 consists of 15 residues. CDR1 and CDR2 from the germline V gene are LGHDT and YNNKEL (reference sequence). The CDR3 nucleotides are TGTGCCAGCAGCCAAGCACCGGGACCGGCCTACGAGCAGTACTTC. It specifies CASSQAPGPAYEQYF.

As to this clone: Other DNA sequences from this sample encode an identical CDR3 as well. This chain links TRBV7-8 with TRBJ2-7; TRBD2 matches at 7 bases. Germline CDR1 SGHVS, CDR2 FQNEAQ. This CDR3 contains 14 residues. Unmatched junction bases numbered 5, after V lost 5 bases and J lost 1 base. The CDR3 sequence is CASSLREGSYEQYF. The CDR3 nucleotides are TGTGCCAGCAGCCTCAGGGAGGGTTCCTACGAGCAGTACTTC. Using reference TRBV7-8 and TRBJ2-7 for the parts outside the CDR3, the full variable domain is GAGVSQSPRYKVAKRGQDVALRCDPISGHVSLFWYQQALGQGPEFLTYFQNEAQLDKSGLPSDRFFAERPEGSVSTLKIQRTQQEDSAVYLCASSLREGSYEQYFGPGTRLTVT.